This section outlines one T cell receptor (beta chain) sequence together with its context. Antigen: not known. The PCR ran on 60 Vbeta and 13 Jbeta primers. Repertoires were generated with immunoSEQ multiplex PCR, while TCRdb's copy carries only in-frame clones and drops some. The data show 110,000 to 150,000 clones, over 60% seen once. Per germline, CDR1 KGHSH and CDR2 LQKENI. The V gene lost 3 bases and the J gene lost 6 bases, with 15 bases spanning the gap. This CDR3 comprises 14 residues. The data derive from a study of cytomegalovirus exposure and HLA in healthy donors. Each donor's status was that of a healthy bone marrow donor. The study, taken as a whole, reports: Being productive about 90% or about 30% of the time was typical of most TCR beta V segments in an earlier analysis. Associated with HLA alleles at 0.05 false discovery rate in a later analysis were approximately 17,000 TCR beta sequences. A missense DCLRE1C variant was associated with V- and J-gene trimming of TCR beta chains in a later analysis, and an independent cohort replicated the association.

This rearrangement joins TRBV18 to TRBJ2-7; tentative D call: TRBD2 (7 bases). The source of this sequence is a male donor in good health and CMV-seropositive. What was sequenced was PBMCs. CDR3 residues: CASSPDSGAFEQYF. Written as DNA, the CDR3 is TGTGCCAGCTCACCGGACAGCGGGGCCTTCGAGCAGTACTTC.